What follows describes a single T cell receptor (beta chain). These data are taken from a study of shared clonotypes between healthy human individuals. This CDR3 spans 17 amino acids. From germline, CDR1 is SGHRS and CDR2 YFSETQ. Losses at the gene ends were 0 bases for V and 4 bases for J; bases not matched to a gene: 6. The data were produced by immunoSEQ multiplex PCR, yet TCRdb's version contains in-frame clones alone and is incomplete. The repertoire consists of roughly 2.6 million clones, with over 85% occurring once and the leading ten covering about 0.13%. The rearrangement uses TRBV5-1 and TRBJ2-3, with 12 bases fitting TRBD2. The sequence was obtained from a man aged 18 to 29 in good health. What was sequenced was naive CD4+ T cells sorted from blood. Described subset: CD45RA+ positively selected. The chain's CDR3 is CASSLASGRAGADTQYF. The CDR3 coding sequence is TGCGCCAGCAGCTTGGCTAGCGGGAGGGCCGGAGCAGATACGCAGTATTTT.